This is a list of T cell receptor beta chains from one sample in a study of response to subunit inactivated influenza vaccine. TCRdb used MiXCR to reprocess the RT-PCR reads, holding one entry per CDR3 protein. The data show approximately 500,000 distinct CDR3 sequences, roughly 13% seen once. Sequences were derived from PBMCs from blood, sampled roughly 6 weeks after vaccination. Source of these receptors: a man between 50 and 59 years old who received an inactivated influenza vaccine. Each CDR3 is given with its conserved first and last residue. The order of the fields is J gene, V gene, CDR3 protein.

>TRBJ2-7|TRBV5-4
CASSFRFLASGRSGEQYF
>TRBJ2-7|TRBV15
CATSRDPAGRANEQYF
>TRBJ2-3|TRBV20-1
CSASAASGGPWDTQYF
>TRBJ2-5|TRBV5-1
CASIGTGGETQYF
>TRBJ2-7|TRBV9
CASSVGSWGGEQYF
>TRBJ1-1|TRBV14
CASSQDLWTEAFF
>TRBJ2-1|TRBV29-1
CSVEVRLANNEQFF
>TRBJ2-1|TRBV20-1
CSARLPGLDYNEQFF
>TRBJ2-4|TRBV24-1
CATSDLKDRDIQYF
>TRBJ2-3|TRBV20-1
CSARSAGVADTQYF
>TRBJ2-3|TRBV12-3/TRBV12-4
CASRPDRGFTDTQYF
>TRBJ2-7|TRBV20-1
CSASVSSGSYEQYF
>TRBJ2-2|TRBV28
CASRPGQGFTGELFF
>TRBJ1-2|TRBV20-1
CSARVEQRGYTF
>TRBJ2-7|TRBV28
CATPGQARYEQYF
>TRBJ2-3|TRBV11-2
CATRGGSTDTQYF
>TRBJ2-3|TRBV7-2
CASSPSTSGGTDTQYF
>TRBJ2-7|TRBV28
CASRETSGNYEQYF
>TRBJ2-2|TRBV29-1
CSAGPPTGELFF
>TRBJ2-7|TRBV20-1
CSAKSSTSGRRNEQYF
>TRBJ2-1|TRBV5-4
CASRVLGNNEQFF
>TRBJ1-1|TRBV29-1
CSVEGRLFTEAFF
>TRBJ1-2|TRBV5-6
CASSITTVHDNYGYTF
>TRBJ2-3|TRBV11-2
CASSQTSGGATDTQYF
>TRBJ1-2|TRBV5-1
CASSSSTREISYGYTF
>TRBJ2-3|TRBV6-1
CASSGTRGGSTDTQYF
>TRBJ1-2|TRBV2
CARATGTDYGYTF
>TRBJ2-5|TRBV5-6
CASSSPNRGWRETQYF
>TRBJ2-2|TRBV10-3
CAISLDRAHVNTGELFF
>TRBJ1-5|TRBV5-1
CASSLDSGVRPQHF
>TRBJ2-7|TRBV19
CASSITQAYEQYF
>TRBJ2-2|TRBV7-2
CASSIGPNTGELFF
>TRBJ2-2|TRBV5-1
CASSLAGGANTGELFF
>TRBJ2-1|TRBV7-2
CASSEVGGLYYEQFF
>TRBJ2-2|TRBV7-9
CASSFQAWDTGELFF
>TRBJ1-5|TRBV12-3/TRBV12-4
CASSFGGVDNQPQHF
>TRBJ2-6|TRBV9
CASSPIPGASSGANVLTF
>TRBJ1-3|TRBV12-3/TRBV12-4
CASSSTRTSSGNTIYF
>TRBJ2-1|TRBV4-1
CASSQVPRASTYNEQFF
>TRBJ2-7|TRBV7-9
CASSSTGGAPGEQYF
>TRBJ1-1|TRBV9
CASSAPTGFTEAFF
>TRBJ1-1|TRBV12-3/TRBV12-4
CASSLQGTNTEAFF
>TRBJ2-7|TRBV7-2
CASSLAGLSSYEQYF
>TRBJ2-7|TRBV18
CASSSDTNSYEQYF
>TRBJ2-7|TRBV9
CASSLTGLADEQYF
>TRBJ2-2|TRBV5-5
CASSTWTGELFF
>TRBJ2-1|TRBV29-1
CSGQGANEQFF
>TRBJ2-1|TRBV6-1
CASRSGLAVYNEQFF
>TRBJ2-5|TRBV4-2
CASSQADSQTQYF